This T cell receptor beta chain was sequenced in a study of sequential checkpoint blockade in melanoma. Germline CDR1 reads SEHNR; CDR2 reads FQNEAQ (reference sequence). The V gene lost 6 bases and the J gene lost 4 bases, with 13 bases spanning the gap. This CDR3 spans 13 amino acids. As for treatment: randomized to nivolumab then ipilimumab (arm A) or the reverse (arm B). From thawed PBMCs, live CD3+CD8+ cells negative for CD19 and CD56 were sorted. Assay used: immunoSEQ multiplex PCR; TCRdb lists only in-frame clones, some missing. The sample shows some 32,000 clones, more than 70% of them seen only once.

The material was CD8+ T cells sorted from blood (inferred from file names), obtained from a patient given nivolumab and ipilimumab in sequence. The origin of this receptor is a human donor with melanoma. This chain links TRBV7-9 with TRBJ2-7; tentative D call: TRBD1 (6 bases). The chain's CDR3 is CASRQAGDYEQYF. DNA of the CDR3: TGTGCCAGCAGACAAGCAGGGGATTACGAGCAGTACTTC.